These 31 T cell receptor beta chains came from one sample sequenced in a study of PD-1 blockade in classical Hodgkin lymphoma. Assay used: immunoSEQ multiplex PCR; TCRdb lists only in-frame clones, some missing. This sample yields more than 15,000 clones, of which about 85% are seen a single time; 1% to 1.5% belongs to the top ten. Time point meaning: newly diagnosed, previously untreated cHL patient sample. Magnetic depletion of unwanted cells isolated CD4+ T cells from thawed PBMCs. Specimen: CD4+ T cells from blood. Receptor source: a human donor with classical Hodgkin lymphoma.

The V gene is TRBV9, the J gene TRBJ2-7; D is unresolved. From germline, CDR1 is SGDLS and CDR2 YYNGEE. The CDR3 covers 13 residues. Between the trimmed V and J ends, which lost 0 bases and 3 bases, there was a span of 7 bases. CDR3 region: CASSVAQSYEQYF. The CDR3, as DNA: TGTGCCAGCAGCGTAGCTCAAAGCTACGAGCAGTACTTC. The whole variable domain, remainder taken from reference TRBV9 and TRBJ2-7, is DSGVTQTPKHLITATGQRVTLRCSPRSGDLSVYWYQQSLDQGLQFLIQYYNGEERAKGNILERFSAQQFPDLHSELNLSSLELGDSALYFCASSVAQSYEQYFGPGTRLTVT.

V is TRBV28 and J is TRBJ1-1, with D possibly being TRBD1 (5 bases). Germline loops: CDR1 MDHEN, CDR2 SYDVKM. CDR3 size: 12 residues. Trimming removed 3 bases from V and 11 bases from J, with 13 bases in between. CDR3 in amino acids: CASSFFGGKAFF. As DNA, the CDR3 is TGTGCCAGCAGTTTCTTTGGGGGAAAGGCTTTCTTT.

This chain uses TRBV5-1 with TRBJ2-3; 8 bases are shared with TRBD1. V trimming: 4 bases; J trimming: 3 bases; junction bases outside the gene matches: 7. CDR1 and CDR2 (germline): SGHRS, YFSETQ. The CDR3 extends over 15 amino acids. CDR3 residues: CASSQGTGFTDTQYF. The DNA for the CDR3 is TGCGCCAGCAGCCAAGGGACAGGATTTACAGATACGCAGTATTTT. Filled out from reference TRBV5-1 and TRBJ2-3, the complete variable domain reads KAGVTQTPRYLIKTRGQQVTLSCSPISGHRSVSWYQQTPGQGLQFLFEYFSETQRNKGNFPGRFSGRQFSNSRSEMNVSTLELGDSALYLCASSQGTGFTDTQYFGPGTRLTVL.

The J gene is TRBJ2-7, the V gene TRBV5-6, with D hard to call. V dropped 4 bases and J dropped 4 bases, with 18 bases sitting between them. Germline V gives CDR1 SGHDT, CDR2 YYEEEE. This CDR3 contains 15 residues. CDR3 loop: CASSQLASGGYEQYF. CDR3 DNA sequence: TGTGCCAGCAGCCAGCTGGCCTCGGGTGGTTACGAGCAGTACTTC.

CDR3 sequence reads: CASSLSRQVNTEAFF. The CDR3 DNA follows: TGTGCCAGCAGTTTATCTAGACAGGTGAACACTGAAGCTTTCTTT. The chain is built from TRBV27 and TRBJ1-1, with a weak D call TRBD1 (6 bases). Germline V gene sequence: CDR1 MNHEY, CDR2 SMNVEV (reference sequence). Trimming removed 0 bases at V and 0 bases at J, with 8 bases between. This CDR3 is 15 amino acids long.

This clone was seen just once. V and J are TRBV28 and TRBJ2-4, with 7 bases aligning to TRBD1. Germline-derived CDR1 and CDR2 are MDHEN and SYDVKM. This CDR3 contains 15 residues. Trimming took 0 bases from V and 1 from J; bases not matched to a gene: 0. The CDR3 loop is CASSLWDRAKNIQYF. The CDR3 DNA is TGTGCCAGCAGTTTATGGGACAGGGCCAAAAACATTCAGTACTTC.

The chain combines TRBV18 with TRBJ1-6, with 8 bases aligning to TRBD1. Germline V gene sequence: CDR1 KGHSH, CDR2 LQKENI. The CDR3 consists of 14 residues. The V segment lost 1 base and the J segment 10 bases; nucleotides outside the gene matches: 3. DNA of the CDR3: TGTGCCAGCTCACCACGGGACAGGAACTCACCCCTCCACTTT. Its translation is CASSPRDRNSPLHF. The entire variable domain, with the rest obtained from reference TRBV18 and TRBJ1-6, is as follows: NAGVMQNPRHLVRRRGQEARLRCSPMKGHSHVYWYRQLPEEGLKFMVYLQKENIIDESGMPKERFSAEFPKEGPSILRIQQVVRGDSAAYFCASSPRDRNSPLHFGNGTRLTVT.

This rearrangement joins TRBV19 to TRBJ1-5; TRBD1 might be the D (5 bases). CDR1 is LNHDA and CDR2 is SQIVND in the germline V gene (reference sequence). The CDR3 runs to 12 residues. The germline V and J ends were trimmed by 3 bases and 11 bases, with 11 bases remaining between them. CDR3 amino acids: CASSIRERSQHF. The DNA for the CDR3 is TGTGCCAGTAGTATCAGGGAGAGGTCCCAGCATTTT.

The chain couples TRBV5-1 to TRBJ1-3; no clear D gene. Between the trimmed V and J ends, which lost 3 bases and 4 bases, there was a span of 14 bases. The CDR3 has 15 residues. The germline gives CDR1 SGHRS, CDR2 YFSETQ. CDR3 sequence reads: CASSSAGHGGNTIYF. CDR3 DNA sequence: TGCGCCAGCAGCTCCGCCGGGCATGGAGGAAACACCATATATTTT.

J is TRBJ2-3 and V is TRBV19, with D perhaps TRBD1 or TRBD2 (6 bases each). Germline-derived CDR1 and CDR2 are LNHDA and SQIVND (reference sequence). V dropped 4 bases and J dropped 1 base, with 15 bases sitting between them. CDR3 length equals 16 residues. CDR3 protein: CASSTTWGAGTDTQYF. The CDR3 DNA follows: TGTGCCAGTAGTACCACCTGGGGGGCTGGCACAGATACGCAGTATTTT.

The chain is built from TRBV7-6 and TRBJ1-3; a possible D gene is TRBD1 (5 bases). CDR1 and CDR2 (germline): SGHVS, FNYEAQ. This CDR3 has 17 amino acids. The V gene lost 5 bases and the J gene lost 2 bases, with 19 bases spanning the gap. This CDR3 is CASSISRGMIAGNTIYF. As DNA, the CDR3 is TGTGCCAGCAGCATCTCCCGGGGGATGATAGCTGGAAACACCATATATTTT.

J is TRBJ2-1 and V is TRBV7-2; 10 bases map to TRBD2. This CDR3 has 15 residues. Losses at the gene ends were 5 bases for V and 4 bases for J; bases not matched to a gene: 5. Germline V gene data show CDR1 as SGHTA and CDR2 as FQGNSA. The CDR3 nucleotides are TGTGCCAGCAGCCCCGGGACTAGCGTTTACAATGAGCAGTTCTTC. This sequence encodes CASSPGTSVYNEQFF.

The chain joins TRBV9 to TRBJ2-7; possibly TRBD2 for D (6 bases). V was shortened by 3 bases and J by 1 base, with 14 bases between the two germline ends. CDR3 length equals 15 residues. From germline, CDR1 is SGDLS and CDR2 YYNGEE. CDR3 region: CASSGPEGWSYEQYF. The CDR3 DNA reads TGTGCCAGCAGCGGGCCGGAGGGGTGGTCCTACGAGCAGTACTTC.

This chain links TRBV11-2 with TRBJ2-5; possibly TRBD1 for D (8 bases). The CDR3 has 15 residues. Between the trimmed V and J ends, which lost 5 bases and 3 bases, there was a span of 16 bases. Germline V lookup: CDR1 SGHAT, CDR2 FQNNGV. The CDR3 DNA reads TGTGCCAGCAGCCCCGGACAGGGAGGGAAAGAGACCCAGTACTTC. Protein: CASSPGQGGKETQYF.

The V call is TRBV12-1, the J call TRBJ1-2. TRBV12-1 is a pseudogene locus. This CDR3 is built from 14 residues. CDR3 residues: CASSPTGDRAGYTF. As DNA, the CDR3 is TGTGCCAGCAGCCCGACTGGGGATAGGGCTGGCTACACCTTC.

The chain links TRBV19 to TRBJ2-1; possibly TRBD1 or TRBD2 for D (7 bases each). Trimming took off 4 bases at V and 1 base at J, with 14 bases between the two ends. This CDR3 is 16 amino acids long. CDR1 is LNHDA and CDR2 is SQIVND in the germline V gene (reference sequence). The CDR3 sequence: CASSKAGGGSYNEQFF. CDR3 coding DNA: TGTGCCAGTAGTAAGGCAGGGGGAGGGTCCTACAATGAGCAGTTCTTC.

In DNA form, the CDR3 reads TGCGCCAGCAGCCACCCCTTCCCCGTACTAGCGGCAGCCTCTGGGGCCAACGTCCTGACTTTC. The encoded protein is CASSHPFPVLAAASGANVLTF. The chain carries TRBV4-1 and TRBJ2-6; 8 nucleotides agree with TRBD2. The CDR3 has 21 residues. Germline V gene sequence: CDR1 MGHRA, CDR2 YSYEKL. V lost 3 bases to trimming and J lost 0 bases; unmatched junction nucleotides: 16.

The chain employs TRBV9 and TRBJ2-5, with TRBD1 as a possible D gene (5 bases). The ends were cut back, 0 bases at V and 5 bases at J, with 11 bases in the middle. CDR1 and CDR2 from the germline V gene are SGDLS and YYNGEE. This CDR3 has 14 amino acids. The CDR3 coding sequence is TGTGCCAGCAGCGTAGCCCAGGGATGGGAGACCCAGTACTTC. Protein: CASSVAQGWETQYF.

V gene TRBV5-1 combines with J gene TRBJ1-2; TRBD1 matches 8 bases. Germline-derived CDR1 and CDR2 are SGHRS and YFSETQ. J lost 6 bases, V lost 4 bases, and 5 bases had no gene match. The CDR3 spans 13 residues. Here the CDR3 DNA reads TGCGCCAGCAGCCCCAAGACAGGGGATGGCTACACCTTC. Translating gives CASSPKTGDGYTF.

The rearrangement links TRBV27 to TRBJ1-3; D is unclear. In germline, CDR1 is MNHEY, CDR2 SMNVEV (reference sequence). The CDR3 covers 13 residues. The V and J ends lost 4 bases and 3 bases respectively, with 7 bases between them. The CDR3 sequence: CASSSSYGNTIYF. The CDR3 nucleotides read TGTGCCAGCAGTTCATCATATGGAAACACCATATATTTT.

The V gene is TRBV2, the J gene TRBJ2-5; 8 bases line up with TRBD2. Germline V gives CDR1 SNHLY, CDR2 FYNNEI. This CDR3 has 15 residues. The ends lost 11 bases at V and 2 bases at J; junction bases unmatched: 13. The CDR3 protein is CAGLAREERQETQYF. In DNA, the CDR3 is TGTGCCGGGCTGGCGCGGGAGGAACGACAAGAGACCCAGTACTTC.

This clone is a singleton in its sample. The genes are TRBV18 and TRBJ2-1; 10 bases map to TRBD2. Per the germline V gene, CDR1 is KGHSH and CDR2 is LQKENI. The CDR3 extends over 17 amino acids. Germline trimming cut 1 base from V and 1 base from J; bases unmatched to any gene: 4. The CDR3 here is CASSPLASGSSYNEQFF. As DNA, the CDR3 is TGTGCCAGCTCACCACTCGCTAGCGGGAGTTCCTACAATGAGCAGTTCTTC.

The CDR3 spells CASSFGDRKLFF. The CDR3 DNA reads TGTGCCAGTAGCTTTGGTGACAGAAAACTGTTTTTT. The chain recombines TRBV19 with TRBJ1-4; tentatively, D is TRBD1 (5 bases). V lost 6 bases and J lost 10, with 12 bases in between. This CDR3 is 12 amino acids long. CDR1 and CDR2 (germline): LNHDA, SQIVND (reference sequence).

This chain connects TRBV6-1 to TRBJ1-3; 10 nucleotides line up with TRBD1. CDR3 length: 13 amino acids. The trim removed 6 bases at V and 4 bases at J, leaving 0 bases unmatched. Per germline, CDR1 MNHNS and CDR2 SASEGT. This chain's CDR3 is CASRGQGGNTIYF. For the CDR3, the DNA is TGTGCCAGCAGGGGACAGGGGGGAAACACCATATATTTT.

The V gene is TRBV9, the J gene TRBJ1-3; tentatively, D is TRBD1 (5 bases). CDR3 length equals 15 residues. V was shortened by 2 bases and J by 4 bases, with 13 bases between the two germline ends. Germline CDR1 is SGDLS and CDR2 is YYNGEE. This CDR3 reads CASSVQGGWGNTIYF. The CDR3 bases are TGTGCCAGCAGCGTCCAGGGAGGGTGGGGAAACACCATATATTTT.

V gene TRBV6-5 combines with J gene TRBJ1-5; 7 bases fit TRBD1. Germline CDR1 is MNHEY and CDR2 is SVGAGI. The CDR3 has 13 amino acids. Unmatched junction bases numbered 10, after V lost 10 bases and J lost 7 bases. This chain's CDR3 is CATSDRDGQPQHF. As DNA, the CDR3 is TGTGCCACTTCTGACAGGGACGGGCAGCCCCAGCATTTT.

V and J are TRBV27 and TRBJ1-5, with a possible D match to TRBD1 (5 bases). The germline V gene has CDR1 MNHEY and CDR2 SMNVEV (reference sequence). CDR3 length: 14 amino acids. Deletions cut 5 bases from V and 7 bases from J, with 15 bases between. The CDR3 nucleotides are TGTGCCAGCAGTCCCCAGACAGAGTTCCAGCCCCAGCATTTT. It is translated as CASSPQTEFQPQHF.

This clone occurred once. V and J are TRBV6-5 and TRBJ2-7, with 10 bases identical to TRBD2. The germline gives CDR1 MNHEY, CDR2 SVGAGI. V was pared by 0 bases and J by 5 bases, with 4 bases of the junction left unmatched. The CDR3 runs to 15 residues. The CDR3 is CASSYSRLAGDEQYF. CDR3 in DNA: TGTGCCAGCAGTTACTCGCGGCTAGCGGGAGACGAGCAGTACTTC.

CDR3 DNA sequence: TGCGCCAGCAGCTTGCGGGAGGGCTACAATGAGCAGTTCTTC. Translated: CASSLREGYNEQFF. This chain joins TRBV5-1 and TRBJ2-1; 8 bases are a match to TRBD2. After removal of 1 base from V and 3 bases from J, the junction contained 0 bases not matched to a gene. Germline CDR1 and CDR2: SGHRS and YFSETQ. The CDR3 spans 14 residues.

The CDR3 here is CASSLEPGAGSYGYTF. DNA for the CDR3: TGCGCCAGCAGCTTGGAACCAGGGGCCGGTAGCTATGGCTACACCTTC. The rearrangement links TRBV5-1 to TRBJ1-2; the D gene is possibly TRBD1 (6 bases). CDR1 SGHRS and CDR2 YFSETQ come from the germline V gene. This CDR3 contains 16 residues. The V gene lost 0 bases and the J gene lost 4 bases, with 16 bases spanning the gap.

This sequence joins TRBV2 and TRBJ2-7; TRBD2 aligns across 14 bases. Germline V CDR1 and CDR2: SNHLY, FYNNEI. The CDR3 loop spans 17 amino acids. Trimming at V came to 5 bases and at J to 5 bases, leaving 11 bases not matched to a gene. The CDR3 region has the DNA TGTGCCAGCAGTATATTACCGGGACTAGCGGGAGTCGACGAGCAGTACTTC. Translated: CASSILPGLAGVDEQYF.